This T cell receptor (beta chain) stems from a study of technical replicates of blood from a few donors. Unmatched junction bases numbered 3, after V lost 3 bases and J lost 2 bases. Germline V CDR1 and CDR2: SGDLS, YYNGEE. The CDR3 length is 14 residues. TCRdb's table, derived via immunoSEQ multiplex PCR, lists solely in-frame clones and lacks some. This sample has 45,000 to 55,000 clones, with 94% found just once. This receptor was obtained from a human donor in good health. The chain employs TRBV9 and TRBJ2-7; 9 nucleotides agree with TRBD1. The sample comprised T cells isolated from PBMCs. Here the CDR3 DNA reads TGTGCCAGCAGCGCACGGGACAGGGCCTACGAGCAGTACTTC. Translation gives CASSARDRAYEQYF.